This is a list of T cell receptor beta chains from one sample in a study of immune heterogeneity within non-small cell lung tumors. TCRdb passed the multiplex PCR reads through MiXCR, listing each CDR3 protein once. The sample includes thousands of distinct CDR3 sequences, around 30% of them seen just once. Sequenced: lung tumor tissue. The receptors here all came from a man aged 55 to 69 with non-small cell lung cancer. CDR3s include the opening cysteine and the closing phenylalanine or tryptophan. A D gene is named only where the DNA matches it firmly. Some rows mark clone size as missing; the rest say once, few, many or name a class of expanded clone.

D gene,clone size,J gene,V gene,CDR3 protein,CDR3 DNA
-,-,TRBJ2-5,TRBV24-1,CATSDGGALETQYF,TGTGCCACCAGTGATGGAGGGGCCCTAGAGACCCAGTACTTC
TRBD1,medium-sized,TRBJ1-2,TRBV25-1,CASSGPARGLGYGYTF,TGTGCCAGCAGTGGTCCCGCTAGGGGGCTCGGCTATGGCTACACCTTC
TRBD2,few,TRBJ2-1,TRBV19,CASSLGLAGERFF,TGTGCCAGTAGTCTCGGACTAGCGGGAGAGCGGTTCTTC
TRBD2,medium-sized,TRBJ2-1,TRBV6-1,CASRTSFAGDSYNEQFF,TGTGCCAGCAGAACAAGCTTCGCGGGAGATTCCTACAATGAGCAGTTCTTC
-,medium-sized,TRBJ1-4,TRBV18,CASSPPLELEKLFF,TGTGCCAGCTCACCACCGCTGGAGCTTGAAAAACTGTTTTTT
-,-,TRBJ2-2,TRBV27,CASRILANTGELFF,TGTGCCAGCCGCATCCTAGCGAACACCGGGGAGCTGTTTTTT
-,few,TRBJ2-7,TRBV6-2/TRBV6-3,CASSYSSPEQYF,TGTGCCAGCAGTTACTCGAGTCCCGAGCAGTACTTC
TRBD2,few,TRBJ2-1,TRBV20-1,CSAGGGWSGAFNEQFF,TGCAGTGCTGGGGGGGGGTGGAGCGGGGCCTTCAATGAGCAGTTCTTC
-,-,TRBJ2-3,TRBV19,CASSMYTDTQYF,TGTGCCAGTAGTATGTACACAGATACGCAGTATTTT
-,medium-sized,TRBJ1-5,TRBV27,CASSSFRDQPQHF,TGTGCCAGCAGTTCATTCAGGGATCAGCCCCAGCATTTT
-,once,TRBJ1-1,TRBV2,CASSEGGLGTEAFF,TGTGCCAGCAGTGAAGGCGGCCTGGGGACTGAAGCTTTCTTT
TRBD2,-,TRBJ2-7,TRBV11-3,CASRLDGTSGSLTVVYEQYF,TGTGCCAGCAGATTAGATGGGACTAGCGGAAGTTTGACCGTGGTTTACGAGCAGTACTTC
-,-,TRBJ1-2,TRBV24-1,CATSDGGFYGYTF,TGTGCCACCAGTGATGGGGGATTTTATGGCTACACCTTC
-,-,TRBJ2-3,TRBV13,CASSLDSTGSTDTQYF,TGTGCCAGCAGCTTAGACTCTACCGGCTCCACAGATACGCAGTATTTT
-,medium-sized,TRBJ1-1,TRBV7-8,CASSLGGLTEAFF,TGTGCCAGCAGCTTAGGGGGACTCACTGAAGCTTTCTTT
TRBD1,medium-sized,TRBJ1-3,TRBV20-1,CSASKTGGNTIYF,TGCAGTGCTAGCAAGACAGGGGGAAACACCATATATTTT
-,medium-sized,TRBJ1-2,TRBV7-9,CASSRAYGYTF,TGTGCCAGCAGCCGGGCCTATGGCTACACCTTC
-,medium-sized,TRBJ2-1,TRBV28,CASSPSSMMITFF,TGTGCCAGCAGTCCTAGCAGCATGATGATAACATTCTTC
TRBD2,once,TRBJ2-7,TRBV27,CASGSYGGDEQYF,TGTGCCAGCGGCTCCTACGGGGGGGACGAGCAGTACTTC
-,-,TRBJ1-6,TRBV9,CASSVAGGNSPLHF,TGTGCCAGCAGCGTAGCCGGGGGAAATTCACCCCTCCACTTT
TRBD2,medium-sized,TRBJ2-7,TRBV30,CALGLAGGFSGNEQYF,TGTGCCCTGGGACTAGCGGGAGGATTTTCAGGGAACGAGCAGTACTTC
TRBD2,medium-sized,TRBJ2-7,TRBV20-1,CSAGLAGGSYEQYF,TGCAGTGCTGGGCTAGCGGGAGGTTCCTACGAGCAGTACTTC
-,-,TRBJ2-3,TRBV29-1,CSGRDSEYTDTQYF,TGCAGCGGGCGGGACTCCGAATACACAGATACGCAGTATTTT
TRBD1,-,TRBJ2-5,TRBV7-8,CASSQHPPGTGGQETQYF,TGTGCCAGCAGCCAACACCCCCCCGGGACAGGGGGCCAAGAGACCCAGTACTTC
-,-,TRBJ2-3,TRBV6-1,CASSREWGLSDTQYF,TGTGCCAGCTCCCGAGAGTGGGGGCTCTCAGATACGCAGTATTTT
-,-,TRBJ2-3,TRBV7-9,CASSLAGAPDTQYF,TGTGCCAGCAGCTTAGCGGGAGCCCCAGATACGCAGTATTTT
TRBD1,medium-sized,TRBJ2-7,TRBV19,CASRTGTGAYEQYF,TGTGCCAGTAGGACCGGGACAGGAGCCTACGAGCAGTACTTC
-,medium-sized,TRBJ2-1,TRBV27,CASSLGPTNNEQFF,TGTGCCAGCAGTTTGGGTCCGACCAACAATGAGCAGTTCTTC
-,large,TRBJ2-4,TRBV6-1,CASRYDPNGGIQYF,TGTGCCAGCAGATATGACCCAAACGGTGGCATTCAGTACTTC
-,-,TRBJ1-6,TRBV5-4,CASSFNGGSNSPLHF,TGTGCCAGCAGCTTTAACGGGGGGAGTAATTCACCCCTCCACTTT
-,-,TRBJ2-7,TRBV30,CAWSDSNSYEQYF,TGTGCCTGGAGTGACTCTAACTCCTACGAGCAGTACTTC
-,once,TRBJ1-1,TRBV6-2/TRBV6-3,CASTQLRATGEAFF,TGTGCCAGCACCCAACTGCGAGCCACAGGGGAAGCTTTCTTT